These 22 T cell receptor beta chains originate from one sample sequenced in a study of blood T cell repertoires in COVID-19. Data came from immunoSEQ multiplex PCR; TCRdb stores just in-frame clones and leaves some out. Of around 180,000 clones in the sample, 84% were seen once. Input material: PBMCs or T cells enriched from blood (not recorded which). These receptors were collected from a man aged 50 to 60 who had recovered from COVID-19.

V gene TRBV18 combines with J gene TRBJ1-2, with 7 positions matching TRBD1. The CDR3 contains 17 residues. J was trimmed by 5 bases and V by 1 base; bases with no gene match: 13. CDR1 is KGHSH, CDR2 LQKENI, per germline. The CDR3 coding sequence is TGTGCCAGCTCACCACAGTCAGAGGGGCCGACAGGGTATGGCTACACCTTC. Encoded protein: CASSPQSEGPTGYGYTF.

V usage is TRBV5-1 and J usage is TRBJ2-6, with no clear D. Trimming took 2 bases from V and 0 from J, leaving 9 bases between them. This CDR3 comprises 16 residues. Germline CDR1 reads SGHRS; CDR2 reads YFSETQ. The CDR3 DNA reads TGCGCCAGCAGCTTAACTACGGGCTCTGGGGCCAACGTCCTGACTTTC. Translation: CASSLTTGSGANVLTF.

The V call is TRBV4-1, the J call TRBJ1-3; D gene unclear. Germline assignment: CDR1 MGHRA and CDR2 YSYEKL. Trimming cost V 5 bases and J 0 bases, with 11 bases left between them. The CDR3 is made up of 15 amino acids. CDR3 in DNA: TGCGCCAGCAGCGTGCCCCCGAGCTCTGGAAACACCATATATTTT. Amino acids: CASSVPPSSGNTIYF.

The chain links TRBV7-9 to TRBJ2-3; D might be TRBD2 (6 bases). Germline CDR1 and CDR2: SEHNR and FQNEAQ (reference sequence). Trimming stripped 2 bases from V and 6 bases from J, with 12 bases between. CDR3 length: 14 amino acids. For the CDR3, the DNA is TGTGCCAGCAGCTTAACCTCCGGGGGTGATACGCAGTATTTT. It encodes CASSLTSGGDTQYF.

The J gene is TRBJ2-1, the V gene TRBV25-1; 8 bases fit TRBD2. The CDR3 has 16 residues. CDR1 MGHDK and CDR2 SYGVNS come from the germline V gene. J lost 9 bases, V lost 1 base, and 11 bases had no gene match. DNA for the CDR3: TGTGCCAGCAGTGAATGGTCGGGCGGGGGGATGAGTGAGCAGTTCTTC. It codes for CASSEWSGGGMSEQFF.

The rearrangement links TRBV6-5 to TRBJ2-7, with D tentatively TRBD1 (5 bases). Trimming took off 4 bases at V and 3 bases at J, with 10 bases between the two ends. This CDR3 spans 13 amino acids. CDR1 is MNHEY, CDR2 SVGAGI, per germline. CDR3 sequence reads: CASSFGHNYEQYF. In nucleotides, the CDR3 is TGTGCCAGCAGTTTTGGACACAACTACGAGCAGTACTTC.

This clone has only a few counts. This chain links TRBV19 with TRBJ1-1; D gene uncertain. This CDR3 has 13 amino acids. Trimming cost V 11 bases and J 6 bases, with 19 bases left between them. The V gene's germline CDR1 is LNHDA and CDR2 SQIVND (reference sequence). The DNA of the CDR3 is TGTGCCGGATTCCCCGGGAAGCAGGCTGAAGCTTTCTTT. This codes for CAGFPGKQAEAFF.

This chain connects TRBV7-9 to TRBJ2-3, with 10 bases fitting TRBD2. This CDR3 has 16 amino acids. Germline assignment: CDR1 SEHNR and CDR2 FQNEAQ (reference sequence). V gave up 5 bases and J gave up 2 bases; unmatched junction bases: 7. CDR3 residues: CASSALAGSFTDTQYF. The CDR3 DNA sequence: TGTGCCAGCAGCGCACTAGCGGGGTCTTTCACAGATACGCAGTATTTT. The full variable domain, in which reference TRBV7-9 and TRBJ2-3 provide the parts outside the CDR3, is DTGVSQNPRHKITKRGQNVTFRCDPISEHNRLYWYRQTLGQGPEFLTYFQNEAQLEKSRLLSDRFSAERPKGSFSTLEIQRTEQGDSAMYLCASSALAGSFTDTQYFGPGTRLTVL.

Turning to this clone: At the DNA level, this CDR3 is encoded by other sequences in the same sample as well. The chain has TRBV7-3 and TRBJ2-5; D call uncertain. The CDR3 runs 13 residues. Germline CDR1 and CDR2: SGHTA and FQGTGA. The ends were cut back, 3 bases at V and 2 bases at J, with 7 bases in the middle. In DNA form, the CDR3 reads TGTGCCAGCAGCTTGGCACGTCAAGAGACCCAGTACTTC. It is translated as CASSLARQETQYF.

This clone appeared a single time. This chain uses TRBV4-3 with TRBJ1-5; D is unresolved. Per germline, CDR1 LGHNA and CDR2 YSLEER. Trimming left V 0 bases short and J 5 bases short, with 11 bases between. The CDR3 sequence is 15 residues long. The CDR3 here is CASSQDRQVYQPQHF. The CDR3 bases are TGCGCCAGCAGCCAAGATCGGCAGGTCTATCAGCCCCAGCATTTT.

This clone has just one count. The chain links TRBV3-1 (or the pseudogene TRBV3-2) to TRBJ1-2; no definite D call. V was trimmed by 4 bases and J by 6 bases, leaving 6 bases between them. The CDR3 totals 11 residues. The germline CDR1 and CDR2 sequences are LGHDT and YNNKEL (reference sequence). CDR3 in amino acids: CASSPRDGYTF. CDR3 nucleotide sequence: TGTGCCAGCAGCCCCCGGGATGGCTACACCTTC.

The CDR3 loop is CASRGTVDYEQYF. CDR3 bases: TGCGCCAGCAGGGGGACAGTGGATTACGAGCAGTACTTC. This sequence joins TRBV5-1 and TRBJ2-7; TRBD1 matches 7 bases. Germline V CDR1 and CDR2: SGHRS, YFSETQ. CDR3 length: 13 residues. Trimming cost V 5 bases and J 4 bases; bases outside gene matches: 6.

The gene calls are TRBV7-6 and TRBJ2-3, with TRBD1 matching over 11 bases. The germline V gene encodes CDR1 SGHVS and CDR2 FNYEAQ. The V gene end was trimmed by 5 bases and the J gene end by 5 bases; junction bases not matched to a gene: 9. The CDR3 has 16 amino acids. CDR3 DNA: TGTGCCAGCAGCGGGAGGACAGGGGGCATTGTAGATACGCAGTATTTT. This encodes CASSGRTGGIVDTQYF.

The rearrangement joins TRBV11-2 to TRBJ2-3; D unclear. CDR3 size: 15 residues. Germline V lookup: CDR1 SGHAT, CDR2 FQNNGV. With 3 bases removed from V and 1 base from J, the gap between germline ends came to 11 bases. CDR3 protein: CASSLGSLRTDTQYF. For the CDR3, the DNA is TGTGCCAGCAGCTTGGGTAGCCTTCGCACAGATACGCAGTATTTT.

This chain joins TRBV6-1 and TRBJ2-7; D is perhaps TRBD1 (6 bases). Germline CDR1 reads MNHNS; CDR2 reads SASEGT. This CDR3 spans 15 amino acids. V dropped 3 bases and J dropped 6 bases, with 18 bases sitting between them. The CDR3 region has the DNA TGTGCCAGCAGTGATCAAACCAGGGGATCAACCGAGCAGTACTTC. Translated, it gives CASSDQTRGSTEQYF.

This clone has only one observation. This chain connects TRBV7-3 to TRBJ2-6; 8 bases are a match to TRBD1. The V segment lost 6 bases and the J segment 4 bases; nucleotides outside the gene matches: 14. The CDR3 has 18 amino acids. The V gene's germline CDR1 is SGHTA and CDR2 FQGTGA. CDR3 DNA: TGTGCCAGCAGTCGGACAGGGAGTCTATCCGGCGGGGCCAACGTCCTGACTTTC. The encoded protein is CASSRTGSLSGGANVLTF.

This chain joins TRBV19 and TRBJ1-2; unclear D gene. The V end was cut by 4 bases, the J end by 4 bases, with 13 bases between. There are 14 residues in the CDR3. Per germline, CDR1 LNHDA and CDR2 SQIVND (reference sequence). The DNA of the CDR3 is TGTGCCAGTAGTAATACGGGGAACCCCTATGGCTACACCTTC. It yields the protein CASSNTGNPYGYTF.

The chain links TRBV2 to TRBJ1-5; D is unclear. CDR1 and CDR2 from the germline V gene are SNHLY and FYNNEI. This CDR3 region has 16 residues. V was shortened by 6 bases and J by 4 bases, with 19 bases between the two germline ends. CDR3 nucleotides: TGTGCCAGCAGCGCGGACTCTCGTGTTCGGAATCAGCCCCAGCATTTT. Amino acid sequence: CASSADSRVRNQPQHF.

This chain links TRBV5-6 with TRBJ1-2; the D is unclear. In germline, CDR1 is SGHDT, CDR2 YYEEEE. CDR3 size: 12 residues. V lost 2 bases and J lost 4, with 6 bases in between. CDR3 residues: CASSLGSYGYTF. Here the CDR3 DNA reads TGTGCCAGCAGCTTAGGGAGCTATGGCTACACCTTC.

By share of the sample, this clone is medium-sized. The rearrangement uses TRBV3-1 (or the pseudogene TRBV3-2) and TRBJ2-3, with TRBD1 matching 10 bases. V shed 4 bases and J 2 bases; nucleotides not matched to a gene: 6. The CDR3 runs to 16 residues. Germline V gives CDR1 LGHDT, CDR2 YNNKEL (reference sequence). The CDR3 protein is CASSRGQGDITDTQYF. In DNA form, the CDR3 reads TGTGCCAGCAGCCGAGGACAGGGGGACATCACAGATACGCAGTATTTT.

The chain uses TRBV3-1 (or the pseudogene TRBV3-2) and TRBJ1-5, with a weak D call TRBD1 (6 bases). Per germline, CDR1 LGHDT and CDR2 YNNKEL (reference sequence). Trimming removed 3 bases from V and 4 bases from J, with 7 bases in between. The CDR3 is 13 residues long. The CDR3 DNA reads as TGTGCCAGCAGCCAGGGGGCAAATCAGCCCCAGCATTTT. It codes for CASSQGANQPQHF.

This clone showed up just a few times. The rearrangement joins TRBV6-5 to TRBJ2-2; 9 positions agree with TRBD1. J lost 1 base, V lost 7 bases, and 4 bases had no gene match. The CDR3 runs to 15 residues. Germline V gene lookup returns CDR1 MNHEY and CDR2 SVGAGI. The CDR3 sequence: CASTWGQGNTGELFF. The CDR3 nucleotides are TGTGCCAGCACTTGGGGACAGGGGAACACCGGGGAGCTGTTTTTT.